This T cell receptor (beta chain) came from a study of OX40 agonist ivuxolimab in advanced cancers. Study-wide background: Patients in the trial were receiving intravenous ivuxolimab every 2 weeks, at doses of 0.01 to 10 mg/kg. Two cutaneous melanoma patients and one hepatocellular carcinoma patient, three in all, had partial responses.

The V gene lost 4 bases and the J gene lost 0 bases, with 23 bases spanning the gap. Germline V gene sequence: CDR1 SGHAT, CDR2 FQDESV (reference sequence). CDR3 size: 19 residues. Clones were sequenced by immunoSEQ multiplex PCR, and TCRdb holds only the in-frame ones, with some missing. The sample includes roughly 42,000 clones, about 89% of them seen just once. Sequences were derived from CD4+ or CD8+ T cells sorted from blood, sampled in a trial of the OX40 agonist ivuxolimab. The TCR comes from an adult with an advanced solid tumor such as melanoma, head and neck, liver or kidney cancer. The J gene is TRBJ2-3, the V gene TRBV11-1; D may match TRBD1 or TRBD2 (5 bases each). The CDR3 DNA reads as TGTGCCAGCAGCTCCTCCTACCAGTCCGGGACGCATAGCACAGATACGCAGTATTTT. Translated, it gives CASSSSYQSGTHSTDTQYF.